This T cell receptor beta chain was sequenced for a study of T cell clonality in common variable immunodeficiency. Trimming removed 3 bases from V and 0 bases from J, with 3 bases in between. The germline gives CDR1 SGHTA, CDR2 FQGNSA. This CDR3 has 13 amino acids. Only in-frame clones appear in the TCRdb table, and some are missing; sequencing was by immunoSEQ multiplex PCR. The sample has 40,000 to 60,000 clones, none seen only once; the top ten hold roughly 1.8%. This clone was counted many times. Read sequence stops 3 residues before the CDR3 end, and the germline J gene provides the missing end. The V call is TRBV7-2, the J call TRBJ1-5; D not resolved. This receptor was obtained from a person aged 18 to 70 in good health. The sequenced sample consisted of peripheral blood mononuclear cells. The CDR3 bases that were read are TGTGCCAGCAGCTTCGGTAGCAATCAGCCC. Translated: CASSFGSNQP. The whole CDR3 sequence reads CASSFGSNQPQHF.